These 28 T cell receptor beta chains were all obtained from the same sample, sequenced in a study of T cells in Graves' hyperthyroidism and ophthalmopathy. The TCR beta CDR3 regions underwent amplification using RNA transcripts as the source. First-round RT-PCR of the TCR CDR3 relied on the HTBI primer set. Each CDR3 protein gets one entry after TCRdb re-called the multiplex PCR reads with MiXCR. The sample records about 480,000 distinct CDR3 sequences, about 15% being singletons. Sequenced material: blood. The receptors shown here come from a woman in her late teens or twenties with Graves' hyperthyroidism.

As DNA, the CDR3 is TGCGCCAGCAGCCCCACATACCTAGCGGGAGGATGGGGACCAGATACGCAGTATTTT. Amino acid sequence: CASSPTYLAGGWGPDTQYF. This chain uses TRBV5-1 with TRBJ2-3; TRBD2 agrees at 11 bases. The trim removed 4 bases at V and 4 bases at J, leaving 17 bases unmatched. Germline-derived CDR1 and CDR2 are SGHRS and YFSETQ. The CDR3 is made up of 19 amino acids.

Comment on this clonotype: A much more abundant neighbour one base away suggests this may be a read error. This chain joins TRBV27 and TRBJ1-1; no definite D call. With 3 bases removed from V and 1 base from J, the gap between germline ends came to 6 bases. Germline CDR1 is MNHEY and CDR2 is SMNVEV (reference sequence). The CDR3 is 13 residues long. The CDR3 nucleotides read TGTGCCAGCAGTTTTCAGCAGAACACTGAAGCTTTCTTT. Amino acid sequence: CASSFQQNTEAFF.

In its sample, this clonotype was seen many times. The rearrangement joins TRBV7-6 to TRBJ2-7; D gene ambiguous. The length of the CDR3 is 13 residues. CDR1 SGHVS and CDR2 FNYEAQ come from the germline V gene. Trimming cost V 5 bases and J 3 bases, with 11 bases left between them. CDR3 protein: CASSPGGLYEQYF. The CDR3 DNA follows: TGTGCCAGCAGCCCGGGTGGGCTCTACGAGCAGTACTTC.

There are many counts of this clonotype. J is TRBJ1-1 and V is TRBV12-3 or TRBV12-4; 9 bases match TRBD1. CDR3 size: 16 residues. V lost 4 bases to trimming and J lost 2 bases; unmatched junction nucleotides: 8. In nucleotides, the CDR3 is TGTGCCAGCAGTTCGAGGACAGGGGCATCTAACACTGAAGCTTTCTTT. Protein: CASSSRTGASNTEAFF.

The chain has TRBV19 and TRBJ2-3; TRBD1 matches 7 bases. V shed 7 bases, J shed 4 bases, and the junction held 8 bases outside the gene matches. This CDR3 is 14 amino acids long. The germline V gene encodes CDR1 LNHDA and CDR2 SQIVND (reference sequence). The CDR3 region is CASTYTGVSDTQYF. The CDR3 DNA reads TGTGCCAGTACCTATACAGGGGTTTCAGATACGCAGTATTTT.

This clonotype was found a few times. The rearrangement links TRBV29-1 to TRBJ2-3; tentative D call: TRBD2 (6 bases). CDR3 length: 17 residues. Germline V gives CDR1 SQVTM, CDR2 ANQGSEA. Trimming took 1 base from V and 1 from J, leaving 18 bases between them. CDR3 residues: CSVEGGSGRDGTDTQYF. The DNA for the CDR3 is TGCAGCGTTGAAGGGGGGTCGGGGCGGGATGGCACAGATACGCAGTATTTT.

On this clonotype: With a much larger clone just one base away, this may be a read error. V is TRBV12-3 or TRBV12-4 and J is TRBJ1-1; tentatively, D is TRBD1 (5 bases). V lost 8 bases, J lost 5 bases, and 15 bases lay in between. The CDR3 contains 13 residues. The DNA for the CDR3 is TGTGCCAGCGGACAACACCCCGGGACTGAAGCTTTCTTT. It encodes CASGQHPGTEAFF.

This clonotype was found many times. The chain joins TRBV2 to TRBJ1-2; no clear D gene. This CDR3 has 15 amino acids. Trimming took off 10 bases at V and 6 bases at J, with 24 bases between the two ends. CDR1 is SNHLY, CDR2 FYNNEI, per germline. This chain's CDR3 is CATSYGRTPIHGYTF. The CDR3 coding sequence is TGTGCCACCTCTTACGGACGGACCCCTATCCATGGCTACACCTTC. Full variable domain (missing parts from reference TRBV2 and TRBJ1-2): EPEVTQTPSHQVTQMGQEVILRCVPISNHLYFYWYRQILGQKVEFLVSFYNNEISEKSEIFDDQFSVERPDGSNFTLKIRSTKLEDSAMYFCATSYGRTPIHGYTFGSGTRLTVV.

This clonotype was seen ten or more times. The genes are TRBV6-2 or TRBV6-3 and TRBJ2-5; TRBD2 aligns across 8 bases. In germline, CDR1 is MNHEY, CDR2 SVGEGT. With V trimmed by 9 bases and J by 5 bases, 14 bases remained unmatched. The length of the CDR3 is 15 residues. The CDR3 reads CARGRVGLAQETQYF. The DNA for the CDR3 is TGTGCCAGAGGGAGAGTAGGACTAGCACAGGAGACCCAGTACTTC.

The CDR3 reads CAIPTKAGVSFYTGELFF. CDR3 in DNA: TGTGCCATCCCGACTAAAGCGGGAGTTTCTTTTTATACCGGGGAGCTGTTTTTT. V is TRBV12-3 or TRBV12-4 and J is TRBJ2-2, with 8 bases aligning to TRBD2. J lost 5 bases, V lost 10 bases, and 21 bases had no gene match. The CDR3 consists of 18 residues.

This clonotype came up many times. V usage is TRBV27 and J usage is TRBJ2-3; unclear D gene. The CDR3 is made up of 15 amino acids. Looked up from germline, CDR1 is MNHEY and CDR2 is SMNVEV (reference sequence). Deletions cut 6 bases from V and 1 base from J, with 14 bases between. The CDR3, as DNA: TGTGCCAGCAGACTGGACGTGACGGGCACAGATACGCAGTATTTT. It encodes CASRLDVTGTDTQYF.

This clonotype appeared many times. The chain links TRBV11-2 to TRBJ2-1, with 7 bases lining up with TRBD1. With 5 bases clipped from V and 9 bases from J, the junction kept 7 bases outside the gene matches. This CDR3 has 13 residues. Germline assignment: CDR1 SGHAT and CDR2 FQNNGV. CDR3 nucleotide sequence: TGTGCCAGCAGCACCAGAACAGGGGTTGAGCAGTTCTTC. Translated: CASSTRTGVEQFF.

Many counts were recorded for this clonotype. CDR3 nucleotide sequence: TGTGCCAGCAGTGGGGGACTAGCGGACTCCTACGAGCAGTACTTC. Translating gives CASSGGLADSYEQYF. The chain is built from TRBV12-3 or TRBV12-4 and TRBJ2-7, with TRBD2 matching 11 bases. J gave up 0 bases and V 5 bases, and 3 bases lay outside the gene matches. CDR3 length: 15 residues.

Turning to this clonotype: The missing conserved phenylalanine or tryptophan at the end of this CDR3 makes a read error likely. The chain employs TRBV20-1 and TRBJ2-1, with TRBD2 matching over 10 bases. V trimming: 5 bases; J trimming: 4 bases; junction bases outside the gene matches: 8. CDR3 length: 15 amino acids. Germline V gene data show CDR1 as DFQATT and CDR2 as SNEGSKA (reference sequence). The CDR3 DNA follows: TGCAGTGCTCGCAGTAGGACTAGCGGATACAATGAGCAGTTCCTC. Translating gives CSARSRTSGYNEQFL.

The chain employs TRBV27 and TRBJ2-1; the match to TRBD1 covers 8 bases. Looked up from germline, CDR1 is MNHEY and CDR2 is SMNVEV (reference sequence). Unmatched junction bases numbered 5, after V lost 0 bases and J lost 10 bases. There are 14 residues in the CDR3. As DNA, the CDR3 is TGTGCCAGCAGTTTATCAGGACAGGGTTGGGAGCAGTTCTTC. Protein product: CASSLSGQGWEQFF.

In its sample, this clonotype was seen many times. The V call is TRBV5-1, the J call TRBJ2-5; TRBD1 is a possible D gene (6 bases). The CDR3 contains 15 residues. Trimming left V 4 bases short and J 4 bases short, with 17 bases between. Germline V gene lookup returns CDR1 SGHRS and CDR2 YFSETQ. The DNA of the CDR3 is TGCGCCAGCAGCGAGAATCCACAGGGAAGAGAGACCCAGTACTTC. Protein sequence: CASSENPQGRETQYF.

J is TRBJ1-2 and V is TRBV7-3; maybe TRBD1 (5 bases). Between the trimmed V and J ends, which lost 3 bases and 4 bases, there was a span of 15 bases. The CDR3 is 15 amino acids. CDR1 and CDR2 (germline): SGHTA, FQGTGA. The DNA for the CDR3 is TGTGCCAGCAGCTTGGAAATGTGGGGCGGCTATGGCTACACCTTC. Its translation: CASSLEMWGGYGYTF. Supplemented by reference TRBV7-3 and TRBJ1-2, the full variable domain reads GAGVSQTPSNKVTEKGKYVELRCDPISGHTALYWYRQSLGQGPEFLIYFQGTGAADDSGLPNDRFFAVRPEGSVSTLKIQRTERGDSAVYLCASSLEMWGGYGYTFGSGTRLTVV.

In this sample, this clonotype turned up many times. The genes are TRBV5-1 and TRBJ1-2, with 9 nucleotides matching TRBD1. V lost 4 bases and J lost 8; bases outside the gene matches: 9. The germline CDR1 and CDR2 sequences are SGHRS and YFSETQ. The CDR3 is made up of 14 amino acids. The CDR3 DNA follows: TGCGCCAGCAGCAAAGGACAGGGGCTGATGGGCTACACCTTC. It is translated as CASSKGQGLMGYTF. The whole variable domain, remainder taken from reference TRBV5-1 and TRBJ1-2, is KAGVTQTPRYLIKTRGQQVTLSCSPISGHRSVSWYQQTPGQGLQFLFEYFSETQRNKGNFPGRFSGRQFSNSRSEMNVSTLELGDSALYLCASSKGQGLMGYTFGSGTRLTVV.

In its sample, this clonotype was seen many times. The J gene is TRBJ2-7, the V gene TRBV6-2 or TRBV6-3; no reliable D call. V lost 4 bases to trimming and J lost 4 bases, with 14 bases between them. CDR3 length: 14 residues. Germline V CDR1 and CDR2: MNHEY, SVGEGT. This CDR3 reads CASSSPPEVYEQYV. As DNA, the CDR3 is TGTGCCAGCAGTTCCCCCCCAGAGGTGTACGAGCAGTACGTC.

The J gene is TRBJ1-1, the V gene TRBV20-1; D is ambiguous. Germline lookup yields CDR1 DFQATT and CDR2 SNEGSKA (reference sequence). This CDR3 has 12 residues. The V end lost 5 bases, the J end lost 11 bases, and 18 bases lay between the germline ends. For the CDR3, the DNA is TGCAGTGCTCCGGACGGCGGAGAGGAGGCTTTCTTT. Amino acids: CSAPDGGEEAFF.

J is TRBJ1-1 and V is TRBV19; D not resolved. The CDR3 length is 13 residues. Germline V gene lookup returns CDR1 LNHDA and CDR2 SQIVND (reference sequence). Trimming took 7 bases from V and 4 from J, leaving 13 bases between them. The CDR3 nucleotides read TGTGCCAGTAACCCCTTTAGTGGCACTGAAGCTTTCTTT. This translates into CASNPFSGTEAFF.

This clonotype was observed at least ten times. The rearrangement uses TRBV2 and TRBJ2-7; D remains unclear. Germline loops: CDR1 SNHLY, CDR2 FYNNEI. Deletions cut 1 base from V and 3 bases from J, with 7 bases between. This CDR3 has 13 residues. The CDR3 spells CASSEVVFYEQYV. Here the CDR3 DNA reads TGTGCCAGCAGTGAAGTGGTCTTCTACGAGCAGTACGTC.

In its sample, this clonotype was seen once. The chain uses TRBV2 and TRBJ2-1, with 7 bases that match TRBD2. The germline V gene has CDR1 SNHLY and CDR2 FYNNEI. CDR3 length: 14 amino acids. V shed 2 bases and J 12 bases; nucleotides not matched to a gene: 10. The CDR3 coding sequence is TGTGCCAGCAGTGAAAAGCTTGCGGGAGTTAGGCAGTTCTTC. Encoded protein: CASSEKLAGVRQFF.

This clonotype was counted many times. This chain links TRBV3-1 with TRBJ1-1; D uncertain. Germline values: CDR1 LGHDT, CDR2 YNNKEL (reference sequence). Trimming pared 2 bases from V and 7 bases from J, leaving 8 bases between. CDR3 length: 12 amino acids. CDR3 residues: CASSQPRSEAFF. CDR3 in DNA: TGTGCCAGCAGCCAACCAAGGAGTGAAGCTTTCTTT. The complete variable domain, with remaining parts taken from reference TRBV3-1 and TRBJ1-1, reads DTAVSQTPKYLVTQMGNDKSIKCEQNLGHDTMYWYKQDSKKFLKIMFSYNNKELIINETVPNRFSPKSPDKAHLNLHINSLELGDSAVYFCASSQPRSEAFFGQGTRLTVV.

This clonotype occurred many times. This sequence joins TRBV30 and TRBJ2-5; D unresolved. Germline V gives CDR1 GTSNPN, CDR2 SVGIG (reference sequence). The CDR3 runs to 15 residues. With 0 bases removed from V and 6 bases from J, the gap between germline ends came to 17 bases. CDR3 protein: CAWSVMTGSAKTQYF. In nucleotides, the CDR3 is TGTGCCTGGAGTGTAATGACTGGGTCTGCTAAGACCCAGTACTTC.

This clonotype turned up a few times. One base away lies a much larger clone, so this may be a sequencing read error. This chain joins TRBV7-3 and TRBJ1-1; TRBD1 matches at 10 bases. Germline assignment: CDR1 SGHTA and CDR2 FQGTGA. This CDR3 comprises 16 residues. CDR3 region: CASSLNPGQGNTEASF. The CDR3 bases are TGTGCCAGCAGCTTAAACCCGGGACAGGGGAACACTGAAGCTTCCTTT. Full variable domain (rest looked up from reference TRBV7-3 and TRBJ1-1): GAGVSQTPSNKVTEKGKYVELRCDPISGHTALYWYRQSLGQGPEFLIYFQGTGAADDSGLPNDRFFAVRPEGSVSTLKIQRTERGDSAVYLCASSLNPGQGNTEASFGQGTRLTVV.

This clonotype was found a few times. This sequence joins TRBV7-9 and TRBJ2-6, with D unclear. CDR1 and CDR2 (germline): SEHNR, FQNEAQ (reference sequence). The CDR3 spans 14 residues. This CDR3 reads CAKGWSTGANVLTF. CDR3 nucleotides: TGTGCTAAAGGGTGGAGTACTGGGGCCAACGTCCTGACTTTC.

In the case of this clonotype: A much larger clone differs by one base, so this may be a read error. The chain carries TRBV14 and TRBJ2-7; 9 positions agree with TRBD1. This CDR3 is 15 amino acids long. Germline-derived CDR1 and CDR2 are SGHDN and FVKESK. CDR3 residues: CVSSQGTGISYEQYF. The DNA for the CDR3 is TGTGTCAGCAGCCAAGGGACAGGGATCTCCTACGAGCAGTACTTC.